This TCR beta chain is from a study of blood T cell repertoires in COVID-19. Overall study: Acute-phase and convalescent COVID-19 samples originated in the United States, Italy and Spain. Sample material is recorded as cDNA or gDNA derived from T cells, B-cell-depleted T cells, or PBMCs.

Under the authors' procedure: Amplification of reference gene primers provided the estimated nucleated cell counts. TCRdb's copy holds only in-frame clones and misses some; the assay was immunoSEQ multiplex PCR. For V, J and clone size, that table is used; D and trimming come from the DNA. The table has 400,000 to 550,000 clones, 85% to 90% seen once. CDR1 LGHDT and CDR2 YNNKEL come from the germline V gene (reference sequence). The CDR3 totals 15 residues. Trimming removed 4 bases at V and 0 bases at J, with 7 bases between. The sequencing sample was made of peripheral blood. The TCR sequence derives from a woman aged 30 to 39 with acute or convalescent COVID-19. This rearrangement joins TRBV3-1 (or the pseudogene TRBV3-2) to TRBJ2-6; D remains ambiguous. CDR3: CASSLGLSGANVLTF. The CDR3 nucleotides are TGTGCCAGCAGCCTTGGGCTCTCTGGGGCCAACGTCCTGACTTTC.